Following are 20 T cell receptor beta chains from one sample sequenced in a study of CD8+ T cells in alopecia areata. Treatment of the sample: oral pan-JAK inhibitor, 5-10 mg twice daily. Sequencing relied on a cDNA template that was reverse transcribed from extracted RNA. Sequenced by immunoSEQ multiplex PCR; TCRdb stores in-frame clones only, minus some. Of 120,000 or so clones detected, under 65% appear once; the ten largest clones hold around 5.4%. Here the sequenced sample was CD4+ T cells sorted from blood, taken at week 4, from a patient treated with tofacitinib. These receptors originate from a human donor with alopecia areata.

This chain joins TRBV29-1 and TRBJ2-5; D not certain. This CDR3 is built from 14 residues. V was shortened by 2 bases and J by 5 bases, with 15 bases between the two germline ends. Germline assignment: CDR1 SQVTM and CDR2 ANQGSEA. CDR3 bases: TGCAGCGTTGAACCAGGAGTAAATGGGGAGACCCAGTACTTC. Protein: CSVEPGVNGETQYF.

The CDR3, as DNA: TGCAGCTTAGACTACGAGCAGTACTTC. Residues: CSLDYEQYF. J is TRBJ2-7 and V is TRBV29-1; no clear D gene. The V and J ends lost 8 bases and 3 bases respectively, with 5 bases between them. From germline, CDR1 is SQVTM and CDR2 ANQGSEA. This CDR3 is built from 9 residues.

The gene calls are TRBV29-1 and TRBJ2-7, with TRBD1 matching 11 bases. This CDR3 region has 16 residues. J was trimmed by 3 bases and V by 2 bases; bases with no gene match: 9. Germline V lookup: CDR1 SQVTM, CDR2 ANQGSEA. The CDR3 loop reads CSVESRTGGLIYEQYF. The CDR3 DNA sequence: TGCAGCGTTGAATCCAGGACAGGGGGCTTAATCTACGAGCAGTACTTC.

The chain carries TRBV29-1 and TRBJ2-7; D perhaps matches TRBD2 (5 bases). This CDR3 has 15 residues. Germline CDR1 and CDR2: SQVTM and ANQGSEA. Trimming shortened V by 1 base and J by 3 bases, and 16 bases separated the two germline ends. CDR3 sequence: CSVEADDTGSYEQYF. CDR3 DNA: TGCAGCGTTGAAGCCGACGACACTGGGAGCTACGAGCAGTACTTC.

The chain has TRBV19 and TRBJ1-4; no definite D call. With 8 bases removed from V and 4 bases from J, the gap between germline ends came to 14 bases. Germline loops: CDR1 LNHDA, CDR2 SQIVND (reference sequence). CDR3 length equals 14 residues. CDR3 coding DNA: TGTGCCAGTCGAGATCCGGGGAATAATGAAAAACTGTTTTTT. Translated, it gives CASRDPGNNEKLFF.

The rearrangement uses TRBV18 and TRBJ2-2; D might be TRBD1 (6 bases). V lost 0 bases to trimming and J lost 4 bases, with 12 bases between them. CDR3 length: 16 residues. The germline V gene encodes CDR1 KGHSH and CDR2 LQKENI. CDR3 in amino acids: CASSPPPQGGTGELFF. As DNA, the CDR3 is TGTGCCAGCTCACCACCCCCACAGGGTGGCACCGGGGAGCTGTTTTTT.

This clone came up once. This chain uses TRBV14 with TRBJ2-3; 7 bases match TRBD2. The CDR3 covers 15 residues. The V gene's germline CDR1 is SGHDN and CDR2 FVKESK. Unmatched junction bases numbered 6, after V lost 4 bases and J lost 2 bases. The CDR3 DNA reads TGTGCCAGCAGCCGTTCTAGCGGCCTCACAGATACGCAGTATTTT. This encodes CASSRSSGLTDTQYF.

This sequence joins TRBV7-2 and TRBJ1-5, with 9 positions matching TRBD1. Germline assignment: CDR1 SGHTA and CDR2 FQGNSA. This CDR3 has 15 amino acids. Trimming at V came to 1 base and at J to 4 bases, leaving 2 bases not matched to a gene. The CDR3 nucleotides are TGTGCCAGCAGCTTAGGGGGACAGGGAAATCAGCCCCAGCATTTT. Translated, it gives CASSLGGQGNQPQHF.

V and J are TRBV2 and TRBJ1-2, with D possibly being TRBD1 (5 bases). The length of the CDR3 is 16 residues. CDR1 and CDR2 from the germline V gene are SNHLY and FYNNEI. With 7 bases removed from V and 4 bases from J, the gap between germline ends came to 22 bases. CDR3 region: CASKLTAVGAPYGYTF. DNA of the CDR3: TGTGCCAGCAAATTAACAGCGGTCGGGGCCCCCTATGGCTACACCTTC.

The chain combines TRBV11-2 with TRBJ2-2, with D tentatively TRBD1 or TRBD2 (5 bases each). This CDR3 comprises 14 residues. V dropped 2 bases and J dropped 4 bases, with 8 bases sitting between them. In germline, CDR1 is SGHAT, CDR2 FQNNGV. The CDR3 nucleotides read TGTGCCAGCAGCTTATCAGGGACCACCGGGGAGCTGTTTTTT. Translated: CASSLSGTTGELFF.

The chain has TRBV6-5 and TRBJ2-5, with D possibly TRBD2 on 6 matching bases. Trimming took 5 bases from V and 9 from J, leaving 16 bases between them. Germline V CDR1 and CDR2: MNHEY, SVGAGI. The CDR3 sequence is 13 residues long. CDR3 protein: CASSTPAGSAQYF. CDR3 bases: TGTGCCAGCAGTACCCCCGCGGGGTCAGCCCAGTACTTC.

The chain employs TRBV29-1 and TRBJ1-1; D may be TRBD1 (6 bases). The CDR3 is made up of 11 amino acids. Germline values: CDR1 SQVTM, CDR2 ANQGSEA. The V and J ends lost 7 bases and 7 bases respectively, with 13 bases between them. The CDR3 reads CSGRGGGEAFF. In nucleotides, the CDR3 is TGCAGCGGCAGGGGTGGGGGTGAAGCTTTCTTT.

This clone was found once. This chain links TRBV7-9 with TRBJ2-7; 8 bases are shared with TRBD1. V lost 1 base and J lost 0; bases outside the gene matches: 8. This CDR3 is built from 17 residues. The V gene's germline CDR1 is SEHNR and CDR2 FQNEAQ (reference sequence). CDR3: CASSLVGQGKNSYEQYF. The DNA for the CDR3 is TGTGCCAGCAGCTTAGTTGGACAGGGAAAGAACTCCTACGAGCAGTACTTC.

The CDR3 DNA reads TGTGCCAGCAGTTCTAGCGGGAGGAGCACAGATACGCAGTATTTT. Its protein is CASSSSGRSTDTQYF. The chain couples TRBV28 to TRBJ2-3; 11 nucleotides line up with TRBD2. This CDR3 is 15 amino acids long. With V trimmed by 4 bases and J by 0 bases, 0 bases remained unmatched. Germline CDR1 reads MDHEN; CDR2 reads SYDVKM.

The CDR3 DNA sequence: TGCGCCAGCAGCTCTGACCGGGGCACAGATACGCAGTATTTT. This codes for CASSSDRGTDTQYF. The rearrangement links TRBV5-1 to TRBJ2-3; D not certain. The CDR3 has 14 residues. Trimming cost V 3 bases and J 1 base, with 9 bases left between them. The germline V gene encodes CDR1 SGHRS and CDR2 YFSETQ.

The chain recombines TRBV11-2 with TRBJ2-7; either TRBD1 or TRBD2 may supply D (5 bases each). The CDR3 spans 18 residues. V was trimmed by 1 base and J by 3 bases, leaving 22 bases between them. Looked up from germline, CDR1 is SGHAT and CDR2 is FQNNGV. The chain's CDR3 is CASSLGMGDSRLYYEQYF. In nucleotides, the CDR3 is TGTGCCAGCAGCTTAGGGATGGGAGACAGTCGTTTATACTACGAGCAGTACTTC.

CDR3 nucleotides: TGCGCCAGCAGTCATGGCCCCGGAGTAGAGCAGTTCTTC. This sequence encodes CASSHGPGVEQFF. The chain combines TRBV5-1 with TRBJ2-1; D is unresolved. The CDR3 consists of 13 residues. The V end was cut by 5 bases, the J end by 10 bases, with 16 bases between. Per germline, CDR1 SGHRS and CDR2 YFSETQ.

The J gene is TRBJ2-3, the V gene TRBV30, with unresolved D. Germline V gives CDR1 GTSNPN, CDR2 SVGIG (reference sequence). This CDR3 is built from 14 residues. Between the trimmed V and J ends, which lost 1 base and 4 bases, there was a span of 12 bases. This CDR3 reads CAWSGHYGPDTQYF. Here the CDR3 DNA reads TGTGCCTGGAGTGGACATTACGGCCCAGATACGCAGTATTTT.

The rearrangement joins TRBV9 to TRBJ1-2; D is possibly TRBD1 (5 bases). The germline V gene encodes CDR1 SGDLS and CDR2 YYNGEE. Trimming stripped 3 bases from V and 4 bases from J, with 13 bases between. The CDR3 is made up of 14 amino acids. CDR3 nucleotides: TGTGCCAGCAGCGCCCGAGGGGTCGCCTATGGCTACACCTTC. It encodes CASSARGVAYGYTF.

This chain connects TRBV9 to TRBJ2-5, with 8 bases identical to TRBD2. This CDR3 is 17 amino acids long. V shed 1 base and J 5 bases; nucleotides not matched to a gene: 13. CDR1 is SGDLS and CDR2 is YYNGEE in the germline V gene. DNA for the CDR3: TGTGCCAGCAGCGTACCCCACCTCACTAGCGGCCGGGAGACCCAGTACTTC. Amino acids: CASSVPHLTSGRETQYF.